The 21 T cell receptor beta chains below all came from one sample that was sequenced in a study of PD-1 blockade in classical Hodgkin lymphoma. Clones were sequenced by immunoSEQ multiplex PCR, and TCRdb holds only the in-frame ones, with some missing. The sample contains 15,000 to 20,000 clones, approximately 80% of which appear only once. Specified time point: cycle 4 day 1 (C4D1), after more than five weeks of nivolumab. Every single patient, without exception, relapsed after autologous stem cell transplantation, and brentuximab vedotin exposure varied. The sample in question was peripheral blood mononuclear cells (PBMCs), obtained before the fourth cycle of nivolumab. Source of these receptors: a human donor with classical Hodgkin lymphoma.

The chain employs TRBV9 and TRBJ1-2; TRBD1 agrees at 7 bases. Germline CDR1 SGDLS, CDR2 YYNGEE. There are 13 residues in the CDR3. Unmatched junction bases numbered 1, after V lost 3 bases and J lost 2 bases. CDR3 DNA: TGTGCCAGCAGCGCGACAGGGAACTATGGCTACACCTTC. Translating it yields CASSATGNYGYTF. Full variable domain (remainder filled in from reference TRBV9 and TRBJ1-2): DSGVTQTPKHLITATGQRVTLRCSPRSGDLSVYWYQQSLDQGLQFLIQYYNGEERAKGNILERFSAQQFPDLHSELNLSSLELGDSALYFCASSATGNYGYTFGSGTRLTVV.

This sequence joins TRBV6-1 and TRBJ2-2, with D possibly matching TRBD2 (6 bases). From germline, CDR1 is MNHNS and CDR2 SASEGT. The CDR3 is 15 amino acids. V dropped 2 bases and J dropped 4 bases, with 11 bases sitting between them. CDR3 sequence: CASSEQDGSTGELFF. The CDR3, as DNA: TGTGCCAGCAGTGAACAAGACGGGAGCACCGGGGAGCTGTTTTTT.

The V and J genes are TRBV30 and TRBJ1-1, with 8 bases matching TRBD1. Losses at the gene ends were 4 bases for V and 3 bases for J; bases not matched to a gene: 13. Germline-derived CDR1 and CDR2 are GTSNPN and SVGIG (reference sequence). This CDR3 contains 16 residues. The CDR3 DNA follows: TGTGCCTGGAAACCGGGACAGGCAACTTGGGACACTGAAGCTTTCTTT. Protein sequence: CAWKPGQATWDTEAFF. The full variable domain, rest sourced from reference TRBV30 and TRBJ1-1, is SQTIHQWPATLVQPVGSPLSLECTVEGTSNPNLYWYRQAAGRGLQLLFYSVGIGQISSEVPQNLSASRPQDRQFILSSKKLLLSDSGFYLCAWKPGQATWDTEAFFGQGTRLTVV.

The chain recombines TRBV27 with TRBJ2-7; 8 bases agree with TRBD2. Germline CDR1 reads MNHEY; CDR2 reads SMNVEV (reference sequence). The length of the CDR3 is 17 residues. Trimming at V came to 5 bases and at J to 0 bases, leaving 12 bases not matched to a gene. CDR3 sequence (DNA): TGTGCCAGCAGTGCACGACTTCAGCGGGAGTTCTCCTACGAGCAGTACTTC. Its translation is CASSARLQREFSYEQYF.

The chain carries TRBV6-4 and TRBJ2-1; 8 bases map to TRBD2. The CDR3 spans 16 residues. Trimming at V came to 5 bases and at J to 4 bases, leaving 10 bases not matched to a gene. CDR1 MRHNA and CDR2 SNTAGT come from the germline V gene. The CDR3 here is CASSSLTGTSYNEQFF. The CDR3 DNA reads TGTGCCAGCAGTTCATTAACCGGGACTAGTTACAATGAGCAGTTCTTC.

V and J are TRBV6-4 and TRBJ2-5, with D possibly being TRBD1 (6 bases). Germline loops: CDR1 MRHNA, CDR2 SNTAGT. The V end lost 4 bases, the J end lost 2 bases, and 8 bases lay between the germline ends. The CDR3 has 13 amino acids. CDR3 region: CASSGTEQETQYF. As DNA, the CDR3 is TGTGCCAGCAGTGGGACAGAGCAAGAGACCCAGTACTTC.

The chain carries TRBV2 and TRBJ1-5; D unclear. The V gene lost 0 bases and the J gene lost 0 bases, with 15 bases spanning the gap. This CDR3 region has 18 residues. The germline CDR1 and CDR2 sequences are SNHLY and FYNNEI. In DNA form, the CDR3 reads TGTGCCAGCAGTGAAGCAATGAGACACTTTTATAGCAATCAGCCCCAGCATTTT. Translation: CASSEAMRHFYSNQPQHF.

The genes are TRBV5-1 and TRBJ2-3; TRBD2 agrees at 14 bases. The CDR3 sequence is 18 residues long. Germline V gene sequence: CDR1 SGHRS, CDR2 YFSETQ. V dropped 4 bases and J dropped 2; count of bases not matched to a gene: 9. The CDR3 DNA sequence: TGCGCCAGCAGCCAGGGACTAGCGGGAGTGGCCCCCACAGATACGCAGTATTTT. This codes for CASSQGLAGVAPTDTQYF.

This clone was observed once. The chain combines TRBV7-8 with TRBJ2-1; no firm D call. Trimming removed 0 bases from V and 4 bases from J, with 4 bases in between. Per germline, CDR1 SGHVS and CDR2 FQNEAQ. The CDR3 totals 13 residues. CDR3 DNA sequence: TGTGCCAGCAGCTTAGCCTTATACAATGAGCAGTTCTTC. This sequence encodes CASSLALYNEQFF. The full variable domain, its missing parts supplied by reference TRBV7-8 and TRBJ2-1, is GAGVSQSPRYKVAKRGQDVALRCDPISGHVSLFWYQQALGQGPEFLTYFQNEAQLDKSGLPSDRFFAERPEGSVSTLKIQRTQQEDSAVYLCASSLALYNEQFFGPGTRLTVL.

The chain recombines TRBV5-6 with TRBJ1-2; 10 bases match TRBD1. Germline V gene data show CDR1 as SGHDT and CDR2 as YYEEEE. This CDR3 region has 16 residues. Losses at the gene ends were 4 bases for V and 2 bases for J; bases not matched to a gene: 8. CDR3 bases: TGTGCCAGCAGCCGTGGCGGGGGACAGGGGAACTATGGCTACACCTTC. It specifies CASSRGGGQGNYGYTF.

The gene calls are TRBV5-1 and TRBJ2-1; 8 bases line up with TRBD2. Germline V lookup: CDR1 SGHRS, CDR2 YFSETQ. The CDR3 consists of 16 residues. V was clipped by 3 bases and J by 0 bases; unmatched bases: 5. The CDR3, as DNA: TGCGCCAGCAGCTACGGGGGGGCGAGCTCCTACAATGAGCAGTTCTTC. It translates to CASSYGGASSYNEQFF. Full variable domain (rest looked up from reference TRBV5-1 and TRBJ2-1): KAGVTQTPRYLIKTRGQQVTLSCSPISGHRSVSWYQQTPGQGLQFLFEYFSETQRNKGNFPGRFSGRQFSNSRSEMNVSTLELGDSALYLCASSYGGASSYNEQFFGPGTRLTVL.

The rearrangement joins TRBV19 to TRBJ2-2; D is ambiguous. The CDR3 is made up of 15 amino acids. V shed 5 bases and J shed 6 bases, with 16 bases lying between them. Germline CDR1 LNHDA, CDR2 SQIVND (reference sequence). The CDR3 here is CASSFLGDGAGELFF. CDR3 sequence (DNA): TGTGCCAGTAGTTTCCTAGGCGATGGAGCCGGGGAGCTGTTTTTT.

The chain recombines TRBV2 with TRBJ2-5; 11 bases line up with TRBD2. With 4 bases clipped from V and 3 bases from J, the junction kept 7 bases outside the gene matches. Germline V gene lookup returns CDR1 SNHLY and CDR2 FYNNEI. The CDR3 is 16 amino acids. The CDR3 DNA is TGTGCCAGCAGTGCCGTCGGGACTAGCGGAAAAGAGACCCAGTACTTC. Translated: CASSAVGTSGKETQYF.

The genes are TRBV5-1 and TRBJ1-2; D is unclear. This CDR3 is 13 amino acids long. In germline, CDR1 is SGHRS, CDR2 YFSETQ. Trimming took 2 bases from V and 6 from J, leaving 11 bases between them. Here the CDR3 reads CASSFGQPDGYTF. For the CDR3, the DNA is TGCGCCAGCAGCTTCGGTCAGCCAGATGGCTACACCTTC. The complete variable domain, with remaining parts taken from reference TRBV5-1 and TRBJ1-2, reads KAGVTQTPRYLIKTRGQQVTLSCSPISGHRSVSWYQQTPGQGLQFLFEYFSETQRNKGNFPGRFSGRQFSNSRSEMNVSTLELGDSALYLCASSFGQPDGYTFGSGTRLTVV.

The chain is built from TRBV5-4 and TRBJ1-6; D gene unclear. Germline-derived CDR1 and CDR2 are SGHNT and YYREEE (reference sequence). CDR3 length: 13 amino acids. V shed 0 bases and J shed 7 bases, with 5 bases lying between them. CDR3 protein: CASSLGLNSPLHF. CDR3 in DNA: TGTGCCAGCAGCTTGGGTCTCAATTCACCCCTCCACTTT.

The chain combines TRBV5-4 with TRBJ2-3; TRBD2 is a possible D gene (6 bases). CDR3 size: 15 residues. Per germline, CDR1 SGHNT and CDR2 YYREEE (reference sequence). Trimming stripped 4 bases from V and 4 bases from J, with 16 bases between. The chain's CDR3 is CASSPTVGEADTQYF. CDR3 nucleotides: TGTGCCAGCAGCCCTACCGTGGGGGAGGCAGATACGCAGTATTTT. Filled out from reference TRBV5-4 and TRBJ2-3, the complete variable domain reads ETGVTQSPTHLIKTRGQQVTLRCSSQSGHNTVSWYQQALGQGPQFIFQYYREEENGRGNFPPRFSGLQFPNYSSELNVNALELDDSALYLCASSPTVGEADTQYFGPGTRLTVL.

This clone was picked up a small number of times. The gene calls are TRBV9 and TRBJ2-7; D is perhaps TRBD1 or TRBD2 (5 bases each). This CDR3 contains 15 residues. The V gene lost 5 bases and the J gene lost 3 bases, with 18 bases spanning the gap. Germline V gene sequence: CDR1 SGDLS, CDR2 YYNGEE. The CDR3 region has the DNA TGTGCCAGCAGTGGACCCCCAGGGACCAACTACGAGCAGTACTTC. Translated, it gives CASSGPPGTNYEQYF.

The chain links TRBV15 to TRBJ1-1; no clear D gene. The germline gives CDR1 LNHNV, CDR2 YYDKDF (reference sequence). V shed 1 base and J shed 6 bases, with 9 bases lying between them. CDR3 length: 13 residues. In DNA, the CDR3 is TGTGCCACCAGCAGAGGGCCCCGGTCTGAAGCTTTCTTT. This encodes CATSRGPRSEAFF.

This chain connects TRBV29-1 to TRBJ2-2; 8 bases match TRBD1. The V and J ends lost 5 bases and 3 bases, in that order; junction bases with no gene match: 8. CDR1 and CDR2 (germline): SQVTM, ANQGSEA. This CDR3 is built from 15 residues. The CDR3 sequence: CSVQGAGRDTGELFF. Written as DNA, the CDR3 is TGCAGCGTTCAGGGGGCGGGAAGGGACACCGGGGAGCTGTTTTTT.

CDR3 nucleotide sequence: TGTGCCAGCAGTTTAGGGGGGTACGAGCAGTACGTC. This translates into CASSLGGYEQYV. The J gene is TRBJ2-7, the V gene TRBV27; TRBD2 might be the D (6 bases). CDR3 length: 12 amino acids. The V gene's germline CDR1 is MNHEY and CDR2 SMNVEV (reference sequence). Trimming removed 2 bases from V and 4 bases from J, with 6 bases in between.

This CDR3 is CASSGQNNEQFF. CDR3 sequence (DNA): TGTGCCAGCAGCGGGCAGAATAATGAGCAGTTCTTC. The chain has TRBV9 and TRBJ2-1, with D uncertain. The germline V and J ends were trimmed by 3 bases and 7 bases, with 8 bases remaining between them. Germline values: CDR1 SGDLS, CDR2 YYNGEE. CDR3 size: 12 residues.